This T cell receptor beta chain comes out of a study of early T cells in non-severe SARS-CoV-2 infection. With V trimmed by 5 bases and J by 2 bases, 8 bases remained unmatched. The CDR3 consists of 16 residues. CDR1 SGHAT and CDR2 FQNNGV come from the germline V gene. Each single cDNA molecule received a unique molecular identifier. TCRdb recomputed calls from the 5' RACE reads with MiXCR, one row per CDR3 protein. In the table there are about 71,000 distinct CDR3 sequences, about an eighth of which are singletons. This clonotype appeared a few times. Its antigen is not known. Overall study results and limits: VDJdb matching favored anti-spike CD8 responses, missing private and CD4 specificities.

The chain carries TRBV11-2 and TRBJ1-4, with 7 bases matching TRBD1. This TCR was recovered from an adult who was a healthcare worker with PCR-confirmed SARS-CoV-2 infection or an uninfected control (not recorded which). The sample was whole blood, taken at baseline. CDR3 bases: TGTGCCAGCAGCGCCCTGACAGGGAGCACTAATGAAAAACTGTTTTTT. Translation gives CASSALTGSTNEKLFF.